Below, 18 T cell receptor beta chains from the same sample are listed, as sequenced in a study of T cell repertoires in cytomegalovirus infection. One entry per CDR3 protein results from TCRdb running MiXCR on the reads. The sample lists some 100,000 distinct CDR3 sequences; around a quarter were seen once. The material sequenced was CD8+ T cells from PBMCs. The receptors originated from a human donor in good health (CMV status not recorded). Some clones in this sample may be carry-over from other donors' samples.

This clonotype was counted only a few times. The CDR3 is CASSSGPDPQETQYF. CDR3 coding DNA: TGTGCCAGCAGTTCAGGGCCAGACCCTCAAGAGACCCAGTACTTC. The V and J genes are TRBV6-5 and TRBJ2-5, with a weak D call TRBD1 (5 bases). This CDR3 contains 15 residues. Germline CDR1 is MNHEY and CDR2 is SVGAGI. V was pared by 4 bases and J by 2 bases, with 14 bases between.

The chain joins TRBV19 to TRBJ2-1; tentative D call: TRBD1 (8 bases). Trimming stripped 1 base from V and 3 bases from J, with 13 bases between. The CDR3 totals 16 residues. Germline V gene data show CDR1 as LNHDA and CDR2 as SQIVND (reference sequence). CDR3: CASSIGGGQDYNEQFF. The CDR3 bases are TGTGCCAGTAGTATAGGGGGGGGACAGGACTACAATGAGCAGTTCTTC.

The chain uses TRBV11-3 and TRBJ2-1; D tentatively reads TRBD1 or TRBD2 (6 bases each). The CDR3 is made up of 14 amino acids. Germline CDR1 SGHNT, CDR2 YENEEA. V was trimmed by 3 bases and J by 4 bases, leaving 10 bases between them. The chain's CDR3 is CASSFRGPYNEQFF. In DNA, the CDR3 is TGTGCCAGCAGCTTCCGGGGGCCTTACAATGAGCAGTTCTTC. Combining the CDR3 with reference TRBV11-3 and TRBJ2-1 gives the whole variable domain EAGVVQSPRYKIIEKKQPVAFWCNPISGHNTLYWYLQNLGQGPELLIRYENEEAVDDSQLPKDRFSAERLKGVDSTLKIQPAELGDSAVYLCASSFRGPYNEQFFGPGTRLTVL.

This clonotype was seen many times. CDR3 loop: CASSFASGPADTQYF. The CDR3 DNA sequence: TGTGCCAGCAGCTTCGCTAGCGGACCTGCAGATACGCAGTATTTT. This chain joins TRBV7-2 and TRBJ2-3; 7 bases map to TRBD2. The V gene end was trimmed by 3 bases and the J gene end by 4 bases; junction bases not matched to a gene: 7. This CDR3 is built from 15 residues. Germline CDR1 and CDR2: SGHTA and FQGNSA.

The chain recombines TRBV11-2 with TRBJ2-3; either TRBD1 or TRBD2 may supply D (5 bases each). The CDR3 extends over 15 amino acids. V lost 5 bases to trimming and J lost 6 bases, with 18 bases between them. Germline V CDR1 and CDR2: SGHAT, FQNNGV. The CDR3 DNA follows: TGTGCCAGCAGCAACCGGGGACGATCTGTCGATACGCAGTATTTT. Translated, it gives CASSNRGRSVDTQYF.

This clonotype was seen only a few times. The rearrangement uses TRBV24-1 and TRBJ1-1; D not certain. CDR1 and CDR2 from the germline V gene are KGHDR and SFDVKD. V lost 10 bases, J lost 4 bases, and 9 bases lay in between. The length of the CDR3 is 11 residues. The CDR3 here is CATATGTEAFF. The CDR3 coding sequence is TGTGCCACTGCTACGGGCACTGAAGCTTTCTTT.

In nucleotides, the CDR3 is TGTGCCAGCAGTTACTCGAGGGCAGATCGCTATGGCTACACCTTC. It is translated as CASSYSRADRYGYTF. The genes are TRBV6-6 and TRBJ1-2; D is unclear. Per germline, CDR1 MNHNY and CDR2 SVGAGI (reference sequence). V was shortened by 0 bases and J by 4 bases, with 12 bases between the two germline ends. The CDR3 runs 15 residues.

This clonotype came up many times. This chain uses TRBV7-3 with TRBJ2-3; 9 bases map to TRBD2. This CDR3 is built from 16 residues. CDR1 is SGHTA, CDR2 FQGTGA, per germline. V lost 5 bases, J lost 4 bases, and 10 bases stayed unmatched. CDR3 coding DNA: TGTGCCAGCAGCCCCGAAGGAGCGGGGGGCCCAGATACGCAGTATTTT. Translation: CASSPEGAGGPDTQYF. Filled out from reference TRBV7-3 and TRBJ2-3, the complete variable domain reads GAGVSQTPSNKVTEKGKYVELRCDPISGHTALYWYRQSLGQGPEFLIYFQGTGAADDSGLPNDRFFAVRPEGSVSTLKIQRTERGDSAVYLCASSPEGAGGPDTQYFGPGTRLTVL.

The chain has TRBV27 and TRBJ1-4, with D perhaps matching TRBD1 (6 bases). Per germline, CDR1 MNHEY and CDR2 SMNVEV (reference sequence). Trimming stripped 4 bases from V and 2 bases from J, with 23 bases between. This CDR3 has 19 residues. The CDR3 loop is CASSSQALTQGHTNEKLFF. The CDR3 DNA sequence: TGTGCCAGCAGTTCACAAGCTCTTACTCAGGGGCACACTAATGAAAAACTGTTTTTT.

The chain employs TRBV20-1 and TRBJ2-7; a weak D match, TRBD1 (5 bases). Germline CDR1 is DFQATT and CDR2 is SNEGSKA (reference sequence). V was shortened by 0 bases and J by 3 bases, with 9 bases between the two germline ends. CDR3 length: 13 amino acids. The CDR3 DNA reads TGCAGTGCTAGAGATCTGCAGGGCTACGAGCAGTACTTC. Translating it yields CSARDLQGYEQYF.

The rearrangement joins TRBV28 to TRBJ2-7, with 12 nucleotides matching TRBD2. The germline V gene has CDR1 MDHEN and CDR2 SYDVKM. V was clipped by 4 bases and J by 0 bases; unmatched bases: 13. This CDR3 contains 19 residues. The CDR3 region has the DNA TGTGCCAGCAGTTCCCCCCTCGTGGCTAGCGGGGGGGCCTCCTACGAGCAGTACTTC. Protein sequence: CASSSPLVASGGASYEQYF.

This clonotype came up many times. The genes are TRBV7-3 and TRBJ2-1; a possible D gene is TRBD1 (6 bases). CDR1 SGHTA and CDR2 FQGTGA come from the germline V gene. The CDR3 totals 15 residues. The V and J ends lost 1 base and 4 bases respectively, with 11 bases between them. CDR3 nucleotides: TGTGCCAGCAGCTTAAGCGGACAGTTGTACAATGAGCAGTTCTTC. The encoded protein is CASSLSGQLYNEQFF.

In its sample, this clonotype was seen a few times. The V and J genes are TRBV2 and TRBJ2-1, with D possibly called TRBD1 or TRBD2 (5 bases each). Germline loops: CDR1 SNHLY, CDR2 FYNNEI. V dropped 5 bases and J dropped 4 bases, with 21 bases sitting between them. The CDR3 is 17 amino acids. Here the CDR3 reads CASSPRSVGDGYNEQFF. Written as DNA, the CDR3 is TGTGCCAGCAGTCCGAGGTCCGTCGGGGACGGTTACAATGAGCAGTTCTTC.

At least ten counts were recorded for this clonotype. The chain is built from TRBV5-7 and TRBJ1-3; D is possibly TRBD1 (5 bases). TRBV5-7 is labeled an ORF, and its function is uncertain. The CDR3 runs 16 residues. Between the trimmed V and J ends, which lost 6 bases and 4 bases, there was a span of 20 bases. This chain's CDR3 is CASTFTRITGGNTIYF. DNA of the CDR3: TGTGCCAGCACGTTTACTCGGATTACAGGAGGAAACACCATATATTTT.

The chain links TRBV7-9 to TRBJ1-1; D may be TRBD1 (6 bases). Trimming removed 6 bases at V and 5 bases at J, with 16 bases between. The CDR3 loop spans 14 amino acids. In germline, CDR1 is SEHNR, CDR2 FQNEAQ (reference sequence). The CDR3 is CASRQAQGETEAFF. For the CDR3, the DNA is TGTGCCAGCAGACAAGCACAGGGAGAAACTGAAGCTTTCTTT.

This clonotype has ten or more counts. This CDR3 reads CASSAEVAQTNTGELFF. CDR3 nucleotide sequence: TGTGCCAGCAGCGCCGAGGTGGCCCAAACGAACACCGGGGAGCTGTTTTTT. The rearrangement links TRBV7-6 to TRBJ2-2, with unresolved D. The CDR3 consists of 17 residues. The V gene's germline CDR1 is SGHVS and CDR2 FNYEAQ. Between the trimmed V and J ends, which lost 5 bases and 0 bases, there was a span of 16 bases.

Many counts were recorded for this clonotype. The rearrangement joins TRBV7-9 to TRBJ1-1; weak D call: TRBD1 (6 bases). The V end lost 0 bases, the J end lost 3 bases, and 11 bases lay between the germline ends. The CDR3 runs 15 residues. Germline CDR1 and CDR2: SEHNR and FQNEAQ (reference sequence). CDR3: CASSLAQGRDTEAFF. In DNA form, the CDR3 reads TGTGCCAGCAGCTTAGCACAGGGAAGGGACACTGAAGCTTTCTTT.

The V gene is TRBV2, the J gene TRBJ2-7; either TRBD1 or TRBD2 may fit D (6 bases each). The CDR3 contains 16 residues. From germline, CDR1 is SNHLY and CDR2 FYNNEI. The V end was cut by 1 base, the J end by 3 bases, with 16 bases between. CDR3 loop: CASSEGPGGGGYEQYF. CDR3 nucleotides: TGTGCCAGCAGTGAAGGGCCCGGAGGGGGAGGCTACGAGCAGTACTTC. Together with reference TRBV2 and TRBJ2-7, the CDR3 gives the full variable domain: EPEVTQTPSHQVTQMGQEVILRCVPISNHLYFYWYRQILGQKVEFLVSFYNNEISEKSEIFDDQFSVERPDGSNFTLKIRSTKLEDSAMYFCASSEGPGGGGYEQYFGPGTRLTVT.